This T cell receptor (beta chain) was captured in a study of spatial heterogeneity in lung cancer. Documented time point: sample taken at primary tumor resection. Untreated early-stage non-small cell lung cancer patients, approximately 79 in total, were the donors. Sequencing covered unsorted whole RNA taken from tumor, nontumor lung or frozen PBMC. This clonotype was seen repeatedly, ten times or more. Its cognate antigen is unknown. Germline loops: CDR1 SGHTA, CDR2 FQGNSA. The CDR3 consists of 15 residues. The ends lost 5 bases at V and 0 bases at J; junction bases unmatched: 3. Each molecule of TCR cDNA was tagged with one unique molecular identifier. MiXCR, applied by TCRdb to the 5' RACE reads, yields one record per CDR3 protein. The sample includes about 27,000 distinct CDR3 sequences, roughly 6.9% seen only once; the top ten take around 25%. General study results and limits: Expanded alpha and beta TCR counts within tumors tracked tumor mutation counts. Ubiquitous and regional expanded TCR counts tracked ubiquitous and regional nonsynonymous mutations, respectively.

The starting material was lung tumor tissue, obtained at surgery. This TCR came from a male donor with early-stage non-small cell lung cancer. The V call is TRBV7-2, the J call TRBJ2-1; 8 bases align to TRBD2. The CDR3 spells CASSLSGVSYNEQFF. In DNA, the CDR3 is TGTGCCAGCAGCCTTAGCGGGGTCTCCTACAATGAGCAGTTCTTC.